The 27 T cell receptor beta chains listed next were all sequenced from one sample in a study of T cells after posttransplantation cyclophosphamide listed by TCRdb under 2016. Library generation was performed with the immunoSEQ multiplex PCR assay. Sourced from immuneACCESS, this table was stored by TCRdb with only in-frame sequences that have V and J called. A share of the clones is absent; for the studies checked, an unresolved V gene accounts for under half, and the remainder has no known explanation. Present in this sample are 16,000 or so clones, roughly nine tenths of which were seen just once. The ten biggest clones cover about 0.5% of the sample. In light of the paper, this sample's treatment or condition label describes: high-dose cyclophosphamide on days +3 and +4 as single-agent GVHD prophylaxis. PTCy patients received busulfan and fludarabine conditioning, a related or unrelated marrow graft, and cyclophosphamide on days +3 and +4.

The specimen comprised CD4+ T cells sorted from blood, sampled after allogeneic stem cell transplant with posttransplant cyclophosphamide. These receptors all stem from a male patient aged 55-69 years who received an allogeneic stem cell transplant from a related donor and was CMV-positive. A transplant means some T cells may be of graft donor rather than patient origin.

The chain couples TRBV7-9 to TRBJ2-5; tentatively, D is TRBD1 or TRBD2 (6 bases each). This CDR3 is 15 amino acids long. Germline V gives CDR1 SEHNR, CDR2 FQNEAQ (reference sequence). With 5 bases removed from V and 2 bases from J, the gap between germline ends came to 15 bases. For the CDR3, the DNA is TGTGCCAGCAGCATAGGGGGAGGCAGGCAAGAGACCCAGTACTTC. It yields the protein CASSIGGGRQETQYF.

This chain connects TRBV5-1 to TRBJ1-5, with TRBD1 matching 7 bases. The trim removed 2 bases at V and 9 bases at J, leaving 8 bases unmatched. The CDR3 length is 14 residues. From germline, CDR1 is SGHRS and CDR2 YFSETQ. This chain's CDR3 is CASSFQGGTSPQHF. The CDR3, as DNA: TGCGCCAGCAGCTTTCAGGGGGGTACTTCGCCCCAGCATTTT.

This chain connects TRBV2 to TRBJ2-7; the D gene is possibly TRBD1 (6 bases). CDR3 size: 14 residues. Germline lookup yields CDR1 SNHLY and CDR2 FYNNEI. V was clipped by 8 bases and J by 2 bases, with 16 bases between them. CDR3 nucleotide sequence: TGTGCCAGCGATACCTTGGGGGCCACCTACGAGCAGTACTTC. Translated: CASDTLGATYEQYF. Full variable domain (remainder filled in from reference TRBV2 and TRBJ2-7): EPEVTQTPSHQVTQMGQEVILRCVPISNHLYFYWYRQILGQKVEFLVSFYNNEISEKSEIFDDQFSVERPDGSNFTLKIRSTKLEDSAMYFCASDTLGATYEQYFGPGTRLTVT.

The chain joins TRBV2 to TRBJ2-1; 10 bases line up with TRBD2. Trimming removed 4 bases from V and 9 bases from J; junction bases left unmatched: 9. This CDR3 is 15 amino acids long. Germline assignment: CDR1 SNHLY and CDR2 FYNNEI. This CDR3 is CASSGQRGGRGEQFF. The DNA for the CDR3 is TGTGCCAGCAGTGGACAGCGGGGGGGCCGGGGTGAGCAGTTCTTC.

The rearrangement uses TRBV7-2 and TRBJ1-3, with 7 positions matching TRBD1. The V gene end was trimmed by 1 base and the J gene end by 3 bases; junction bases not matched to a gene: 3. Germline lookup yields CDR1 SGHTA and CDR2 FQGNSA. The CDR3 spans 15 residues. CDR3 loop: CASSLVGGSGNTIYF. The CDR3 DNA reads as TGTGCCAGCAGCTTAGTAGGGGGCAGTGGAAACACCATATATTTT.

The CDR3 nucleotides read TGTGCCAGTTCCACCGAGGCAAATCAGCCCCAGCATTTT. Its protein product is CASSTEANQPQHF. V and J are TRBV6-1 and TRBJ1-5, with D unresolved. There are 13 residues in the CDR3. Looked up from germline, CDR1 is MNHNS and CDR2 is SASEGT. V was cut by 9 bases and J by 4 bases, with 13 bases left in between.

The chain employs TRBV7-9 and TRBJ2-7; no clear D gene. With 1 base removed from V and 6 bases from J, the gap between germline ends came to 10 bases. The CDR3 consists of 13 residues. Germline assignment: CDR1 SEHNR and CDR2 FQNEAQ (reference sequence). The CDR3 region has the DNA TGTGCCAGCAGCTTAGGAAATTCGGGCGAGCAGTACTTC. Protein sequence: CASSLGNSGEQYF.

The gene calls are TRBV5-3 and TRBJ2-1; 7 bases are shared with TRBD1. TRBV5-3 counts as an open reading frame of uncertain function. V lost 2 bases to trimming and J lost 4 bases; unmatched junction nucleotides: 12. This CDR3 contains 17 residues. CDR3: CARSFHTGAGAYNEQFF. In nucleotides, the CDR3 is TGTGCCAGAAGCTTTCACACAGGGGCTGGGGCATACAATGAGCAGTTCTTC.

The chain is built from TRBV27 and TRBJ2-6; maybe TRBD1 (6 bases). This CDR3 contains 16 residues. CDR1 and CDR2 from the germline V gene are MNHEY and SMNVEV (reference sequence). Trimming took 6 bases from V and 2 from J, leaving 14 bases between them. In DNA form, the CDR3 reads TGTGCCAGCAGCCCCCATACAGGGCCTGGGGCCAACGTCCTGACTTTC. It translates to CASSPHTGPGANVLTF. The entire variable domain, with the rest obtained from reference TRBV27 and TRBJ2-6, is as follows: EAQVTQNPRYLITVTGKKLTVTCSQNMNHEYMSWYRQDPGLGLRQIYYSMNVEVTDKGDVPEGYKVSRKEKRNFPLILESPSPNQTSLYFCASSPHTGPGANVLTFGAGSRLTVL.

The V gene is TRBV2, the J gene TRBJ1-2; 8 bases are a match to TRBD1. Germline values: CDR1 SNHLY, CDR2 FYNNEI. The CDR3 loop spans 15 amino acids. V was pared by 0 bases and J by 4 bases, with 4 bases of the junction left unmatched. CDR3 residues: CASSEAQGAAYGYTF. CDR3 in DNA: TGTGCCAGCAGTGAAGCTCAGGGGGCAGCCTATGGCTACACCTTC.

The J gene is TRBJ1-5, the V gene TRBV30, with D possibly being TRBD1 (5 bases). CDR1 GTSNPN and CDR2 SVGIG come from the germline V gene (reference sequence). This CDR3 spans 14 amino acids. Between the trimmed V and J ends, which lost 2 bases and 7 bases, there was a span of 15 bases. This CDR3 reads CAWSRKGVRQPQHF. DNA for the CDR3: TGTGCCTGGAGTAGGAAAGGGGTAAGACAGCCCCAGCATTTT.

The table lists this clone with a count of one. The chain has TRBV18 and TRBJ2-7; maybe TRBD1 (5 bases). Germline V gene data show CDR1 as KGHSH and CDR2 as LQKENI. The CDR3 sequence is 13 residues long. With 10 bases removed from V and 4 bases from J, the gap between germline ends came to 17 bases. CDR3 bases: TGTGCCACCGGAACCAGGGCCGGTTACGAGCAGTACTTC. Translation: CATGTRAGYEQYF.

The chain recombines TRBV6-1 with TRBJ2-7; 7 nucleotides align to TRBD2. The CDR3 spans 16 residues. Looked up from germline, CDR1 is MNHNS and CDR2 is SASEGT. V gave up 4 bases and J gave up 3 bases; unmatched junction bases: 12. The CDR3 protein is CASSGGVGEGFYEQYF. The CDR3 DNA reads TGTGCCAGCAGTGGGGGAGTAGGGGAGGGATTCTACGAGCAGTACTTC.

The J gene is TRBJ2-3, the V gene TRBV11-2; 9 bases line up with TRBD1. V gave up 4 bases and J gave up 4 bases; unmatched junction bases: 9. CDR1 is SGHAT and CDR2 is FQNNGV in the germline V gene. The CDR3 has 16 residues. CDR3 protein: CASSSGRTGVADTQYF. The CDR3 bases are TGTGCCAGCAGCTCAGGAAGGACAGGGGTGGCAGATACGCAGTATTTT.

The chain recombines TRBV19 with TRBJ1-2; 7 bases line up with TRBD1. This CDR3 has 15 residues. Germline V gene sequence: CDR1 LNHDA, CDR2 SQIVND (reference sequence). V gave up 3 bases and J gave up 2 bases; unmatched junction bases: 6. CDR3 protein: CASSIYRDSNYGYTF. In nucleotides, the CDR3 is TGTGCCAGTAGTATTTACCGGGACAGCAACTATGGCTACACCTTC.

V usage is TRBV5-8 and J usage is TRBJ2-5; TRBD1 matches 7 bases. The CDR3 covers 14 residues. Germline trimming cut 4 bases from V and 4 bases from J; bases unmatched to any gene: 7. Germline V gives CDR1 SGHTS, CDR2 YDEGEE. CDR3 nucleotide sequence: TGTGCCAGCAGCATTAAGGGGGCCGGAGAGACCCAGTACTTC. Translation gives CASSIKGAGETQYF.

A few counts support this clone. The chain is built from TRBV7-3 and TRBJ2-2, with TRBD2 identical over 7 bases. The CDR3 sequence is 18 residues long. Trimming cost V 1 base and J 0 bases; bases outside gene matches: 8. The germline gives CDR1 SGHTA, CDR2 FQGTGA. CDR3 DNA: TGTGCCAGCAGCTTAAGACGGGCGGGGGAAGCGAACACCGGGGAGCTGTTTTTT. Translating it yields CASSLRRAGEANTGELFF.

This clone was seen just once. The chain recombines TRBV7-2 with TRBJ2-1; D gene ambiguous. Germline lookup yields CDR1 SGHTA and CDR2 FQGNSA. The CDR3 loop spans 13 amino acids. Trimming shortened V by 4 bases and J by 3 bases, and 7 bases separated the two germline ends. The chain's CDR3 is CASSSRDYNEQFF. CDR3 nucleotides: TGTGCCAGCAGCTCCCGAGACTACAATGAGCAGTTCTTC.

The genes are TRBV10-2 and TRBJ1-6, with TRBD1 matching over 10 bases. J gave up 9 bases and V 11 bases, and 10 bases lay outside the gene matches. CDR1 and CDR2 from the germline V gene are WSHSY and SAAADI. CDR3 size: 14 residues. The CDR3 bases are TGCGCCCCCCTTACGGGACAGGGGTTTTCACCCCTCCACTTT. Amino acid sequence: CAPLTGQGFSPLHF.

V and J are TRBV5-1 and TRBJ2-2; maybe TRBD2 (5 bases). The CDR3 extends over 15 amino acids. The V gene lost 0 bases and the J gene lost 7 bases, with 13 bases spanning the gap. Germline V gene lookup returns CDR1 SGHRS and CDR2 YFSETQ. CDR3 sequence: CASSLVPGMSGELFF. Here the CDR3 DNA reads TGCGCCAGCAGCTTGGTACCGGGGATGAGCGGGGAGCTGTTTTTT.

The V call is TRBV30, the J call TRBJ2-7; D remains ambiguous. Trimming pared 2 bases from V and 3 bases from J, leaving 5 bases between. This CDR3 is 11 amino acids long. Germline CDR1 and CDR2: GTSNPN and SVGIG (reference sequence). CDR3 region: CAWSLSYEQYF. The CDR3 coding sequence is TGTGCCTGGAGTCTGAGCTACGAGCAGTACTTC.

The chain joins TRBV19 to TRBJ1-2, with 8 bases matching TRBD1. The CDR3 has 13 amino acids. J gave up 8 bases and V 6 bases, and 8 bases lay outside the gene matches. Per germline, CDR1 LNHDA and CDR2 SQIVND (reference sequence). CDR3 region: CASRPTGDRGYTF. The CDR3 DNA follows: TGTGCCAGTAGGCCGACAGGGGATCGCGGCTACACCTTC.

The chain links TRBV7-2 to TRBJ1-2, with D tentatively TRBD1 (5 bases). The CDR3 runs to 13 residues. In germline, CDR1 is SGHTA, CDR2 FQGNSA. Trimming pared 5 bases from V and 6 bases from J, leaving 13 bases between. The CDR3 DNA reads TGTGCCAGCAGCCCCGACAGCCGAAATGGCTACACCTTC. Its translation is CASSPDSRNGYTF.

The chain is built from TRBV7-2 and TRBJ2-7; no reliable D call. Germline loops: CDR1 SGHTA, CDR2 FQGNSA. Trimming removed 5 bases at V and 6 bases at J, with 11 bases between. The CDR3 extends over 12 amino acids. The CDR3 nucleotides read TGTGCCAGCAGCCCCAGTATCTCCGAGCAGTACTTC. Its translation: CASSPSISEQYF.

The chain recombines TRBV5-1 with TRBJ1-1; 7 nucleotides align to TRBD1. The CDR3 has 15 residues. Germline V CDR1 and CDR2: SGHRS, YFSETQ. The J segment lost 2 bases and the V segment lost 0 bases, leaving 4 bases of the junction unmatched. The CDR3 DNA reads TGCGCCAGCAGCTTGGACAGGGGATTCAACACTGAAGCTTTCTTT. Translation: CASSLDRGFNTEAFF.

V usage is TRBV5-4 and J usage is TRBJ1-2, with TRBD1 identical over 7 bases. The CDR3 has 16 amino acids. The J segment lost 8 bases and the V segment lost 4 bases, leaving 17 bases of the junction unmatched. CDR1 and CDR2 (germline): SGHNT, YYREEE (reference sequence). As DNA, the CDR3 is TGTGCCAGCAGCCCACAGGGGCAAGGGGGGAGAAGAGGCTACACCTTC. This encodes CASSPQGQGGRRGYTF.

The V call is TRBV25-1, the J call TRBJ1-4, with D tentatively TRBD1 (6 bases). CDR1 is MGHDK and CDR2 is SYGVNS in the germline V gene. V gave up 4 bases and J gave up 5 bases, with 14 bases separating them. The CDR3 totals 15 residues. This CDR3 is CASSARTAGNEKLFF. CDR3 nucleotides: TGTGCCAGCAGTGCCCGGACAGCCGGAAATGAAAAACTGTTTTTT.